There are many counts of the clone carrying this T cell receptor beta chain. This CDR3 is 13 amino acids long. The V end lost 4 bases, the J end lost 4 bases, and 10 bases lay between the germline ends. The germline CDR1 and CDR2 sequences are SGHDT and YYEEEE. TCRdb analysed the RT-PCR reads with MiXCR anew, one entry per CDR3 protein. The repertoire holds roughly 170,000 distinct CDR3 sequences, with roughly 8.7% as singletons. This sample was taken from a study of response to subunit inactivated influenza vaccine. The chain links TRBV5-6 to TRBJ2-3, with D possibly being TRBD2 (6 bases). The starting material was non-naive T cells sorted from PBMCs, obtained on the day of vaccination. This receptor was obtained from a man aged 45-60 years who received an inactivated influenza vaccine. The CDR3 coding sequence is TGTGCCAGCAGCCCGGGACTTGCAGATACGCAGTATTTT. This gives the protein CASSPGLADTQYF.